Shown below are 28 T cell receptor beta chains from a single sample sequenced in a study of T cells after yellow fever vaccination. TCRdb reanalysed the 5' RACE reads using MiXCR and keeps one entry per CDR3 protein. There are approximately 85,000 distinct CDR3 sequences in the sample; 13% occur only once, and under 30% lies in the top ten. The specimen comprised CD8+ T cells not binding an NS4B(214-222) dextramer, sorted from PBMCs, sampled less than 25 days after the first yellow fever vaccination. These TCRs come from a man between 18 and 29 years old who received the YFV17D yellow fever vaccine.

The J gene is TRBJ1-2, the V gene TRBV20-1, with D possibly being TRBD1 (6 bases). Germline V gene sequence: CDR1 DFQATT, CDR2 SNEGSKA (reference sequence). This CDR3 has 14 amino acids. V lost 1 base to trimming and J lost 4 bases, with 13 bases between them. CDR3 sequence reads: CSARARTESYGYTF. The DNA for the CDR3 is TGCAGTGCTAGAGCCAGGACAGAGAGCTATGGCTACACCTTC.

The rearrangement joins TRBV19 to TRBJ2-7, with a weak D call TRBD1 (6 bases). The CDR3 totals 9 residues. Germline V gene lookup returns CDR1 LNHDA and CDR2 SQIVND (reference sequence). Trimming removed 9 bases from V and 10 bases from J, with 10 bases in between. The CDR3 nucleotides are TGTGCCAGGGGGGACAAACAGTACGTC. Translation gives CARGDKQYV.

To note about this clonotype: Compared with germline, one end of the junction differs, possibly owing to a read error. The chain combines TRBV7-7 with TRBJ2-5; D unclear. There are 13 residues in the CDR3. The germline gives CDR1 SSHAT, CDR2 FNYEAQ (reference sequence). CDR3 region: CASSSRVLETQYF. CDR3 nucleotides: TGTGCTAGCAGCTCTAGAGTGCTTGAGACCCAGTACTTC. Supplemented by reference TRBV7-7 and TRBJ2-5, the full variable domain reads GAGVSQSPRYKVTKRGQDVTLRCDPISSHATLYWYQQALGQGPEFLTYFNYEAQPDKSGLPSDRFSAERPEGSISTLTIQRTEQRDSAMYRCASSSRVLETQYFGPGTRLLVL.

This clonotype came up a few times. V gene TRBV4-3 combines with J gene TRBJ1-6; the match to TRBD1 covers 9 bases. Per germline, CDR1 LGHNA and CDR2 YSLEER. The CDR3 has 14 amino acids. V was clipped by 6 bases and J by 10 bases; unmatched bases: 7. The CDR3 DNA reads as TGCGCCAGCAGACAACAGGGGGCTCGGTCACCCCTCCACTTT. This encodes CASRQQGARSPLHF.

This chain joins TRBV29-1 and TRBJ1-2; D not resolved. V was pared by 4 bases and J by 2 bases, with 8 bases between. Germline CDR1 and CDR2: SQVTM and ANQGSEA. The length of the CDR3 is 12 residues. The CDR3 spells CSVAWKNYGYTF. The CDR3, as DNA: TGCAGCGTTGCTTGGAAAAACTATGGCTACACCTTC.

This clonotype was seen only a few times. The V gene is TRBV27, the J gene TRBJ2-1, with TRBD2 matching 8 bases. V lost 4 bases and J lost 10; bases outside the gene matches: 9. CDR1 and CDR2 from the germline V gene are MNHEY and SMNVEV (reference sequence). CDR3 length: 14 residues. Here the CDR3 DNA reads TGTGCCAGCAGTTACGGGGGGGCCCACATGGAGCAGTTCTTC. Translation: CASSYGGAHMEQFF.

The chain uses TRBV29-1 and TRBJ2-7; 8 nucleotides agree with TRBD2. Germline-derived CDR1 and CDR2 are SQVTM and ANQGSEA. Unmatched junction bases numbered 7, after V lost 7 bases and J lost 2 bases. The CDR3 sequence is 13 residues long. As DNA, the CDR3 is TGCAGCGCCATCACTAGCGGTACCTACGAGCAGTACTTC. It encodes CSAITSGTYEQYF.

This chain connects TRBV4-3 to TRBJ2-3; possible D gene TRBD2, 5 bases. Per the germline V gene, CDR1 is LGHNA and CDR2 is YSLEER. V lost 0 bases and J lost 6, with 16 bases in between. This CDR3 spans 16 amino acids. The CDR3 here is CASSQDSGFGVDTQYF. The CDR3 bases are TGCGCCAGCAGCCAAGACTCGGGGTTCGGGGTGGATACGCAGTATTTT.

This clonotype showed up just a few times. The gene calls are TRBV6-2 or TRBV6-3 and TRBJ2-7; D is perhaps TRBD2 (5 bases). The CDR3 is made up of 13 amino acids. Trimming cost V 2 bases and J 4 bases, with 9 bases left between them. Looked up from germline, CDR1 is MNHEY and CDR2 is SVGEGT. The CDR3 bases are TGTGCCAGCAGTTACGGGAGAACATACGAGCAGTACTTC. Translation gives CASSYGRTYEQYF.

CDR3 bases: TGCGCCAGCAGCTCTGGGTCCGGAGCATACGAGCAGTACGTC. Translated: CASSSGSGAYEQYV. V usage is TRBV5-1 and J usage is TRBJ2-7; D is uncertain. The CDR3 runs 14 residues. Germline V lookup: CDR1 SGHRS, CDR2 YFSETQ. Between the trimmed V and J ends, which lost 3 bases and 4 bases, there was a span of 14 bases.

This chain connects TRBV12-3 or TRBV12-4 to TRBJ1-5; possibly TRBD1 for D (5 bases). Trimming shortened V by 3 bases and J by 5 bases, and 8 bases separated the two germline ends. CDR3 length: 13 residues. The CDR3 reads CASSLTEYQPQHF. The DNA of the CDR3 is TGTGCCAGCAGTTTGACAGAGTATCAGCCCCAGCATTTT.

This clonotype was picked up a small number of times. V is TRBV12-3 or TRBV12-4 and J is TRBJ2-1; D assignment may be TRBD1 or TRBD2 (5 bases each). The CDR3 contains 14 residues. V dropped 5 bases and J dropped 5 bases, with 13 bases sitting between them. CDR3 loop: CASSQGTANNEQFF. The CDR3 nucleotides read TGTGCCAGCAGTCAAGGGACGGCTAACAATGAGCAGTTCTTC.

This clonotype was recorded many times. The V call is TRBV12-3 or TRBV12-4, the J call TRBJ2-7; 7 bases line up with TRBD1. Trimming cost V 5 bases and J 4 bases; bases outside gene matches: 14. This CDR3 contains 16 residues. As DNA, the CDR3 is TGTGCCAGCAGTCTCAATCCGGGACAGTTGGGGTACGAGCAGTACTTC. It translates to CASSLNPGQLGYEQYF.

This clonotype is categorized as large. The chain joins TRBV7-2 to TRBJ2-1; 13 nucleotides match TRBD2. V lost 1 base and J lost 6; bases outside the gene matches: 0. The CDR3 sequence is 15 residues long. Germline CDR1 SGHTA, CDR2 FQGNSA. CDR3 coding DNA: TGTGCCAGCAGCTTAGGACTAGCGGGGGGCAATGAGCAGTTCTTC. Its translation is CASSLGLAGGNEQFF.

This clonotype was detected a few times. This rearrangement joins TRBV6-2 or TRBV6-3 to TRBJ2-2; D possibly uses TRBD1 or TRBD2 (5 bases each). The ends were cut back, 2 bases at V and 11 bases at J, with 12 bases in the middle. This CDR3 comprises 13 residues. Germline CDR1 and CDR2: MNHEY and SVGEGT. CDR3 sequence: CASSYGTSLELFF. Written as DNA, the CDR3 is TGTGCCAGCAGTTACGGGACCTCTCTCGAGCTGTTTTTT.

The V gene is TRBV5-4, the J gene TRBJ2-1; D might be TRBD1 or TRBD2, each matching 5 bases. CDR3 size: 11 residues. Germline CDR1 SGHNT, CDR2 YYREEE (reference sequence). Trimming pared 4 bases from V and 12 bases from J, leaving 11 bases between. CDR3 in DNA: TGTGCCAGCAGCCCAGAGGGACGGCAGTTCTTC. The encoded protein is CASSPEGRQFF.

Only one count was recorded for this clonotype. The chain combines TRBV6-5 with TRBJ1-2; a weak D match, TRBD1 (5 bases). In germline, CDR1 is MNHEY, CDR2 SVGAGI. V lost 4 bases, J lost 0 bases, and 12 bases lay in between. The CDR3 runs to 15 residues. The CDR3 sequence: CASSFSGTSNYGYTF. As DNA, the CDR3 is TGTGCCAGCAGTTTCAGCGGGACTTCTAACTATGGCTACACCTTC.

This clonotype occurred many times. This sequence joins TRBV18 and TRBJ2-2; TRBD2 is a possible D gene (5 bases). Per the germline V gene, CDR1 is KGHSH and CDR2 is LQKENI. V lost 2 bases and J lost 1, with 5 bases in between. The CDR3 length is 14 residues. The CDR3 sequence is CASSPAGNTGELFF. CDR3 in DNA: TGTGCCAGCTCACCAGCGGGGAACACCGGGGAGCTGTTTTTT.

The chain carries TRBV7-9 and TRBJ2-7; D gene unclear. This CDR3 is 12 amino acids long. Germline CDR1 and CDR2: SEHNR and FQNEAQ (reference sequence). Trimming removed 5 bases at V and 9 bases at J, with 14 bases between. The CDR3 region is CASSPWAEGQYF. DNA of the CDR3: TGTGCCAGCAGCCCCTGGGCCGAAGGGCAGTACTTC.

The J gene is TRBJ1-4, the V gene TRBV2; tentative D call: TRBD1 (6 bases). Trimming stripped 3 bases from V and 2 bases from J, with 7 bases between. This CDR3 has 14 residues. Germline V gene data show CDR1 as SNHLY and CDR2 as FYNNEI. In DNA form, the CDR3 reads TGTGCCAGCAGTGATCAGGGGACTAATGAAAAACTGTTTTTT. It is translated as CASSDQGTNEKLFF.

The V call is TRBV4-2, the J call TRBJ2-7; D is uncertain. Germline CDR1 and CDR2: LGHNA and YNFKEQ. The CDR3 covers 14 residues. V lost 3 bases, J lost 0 bases, and 9 bases lay in between. The CDR3 bases are TGTGCCAGCAGCCATGTGGGTAACTCCTACGAGCAGTACTTC. It codes for CASSHVGNSYEQYF.

This clonotype appeared a few times. This sequence joins TRBV4-2 and TRBJ1-5, with no clear D. Looked up from germline, CDR1 is LGHNA and CDR2 is YNFKEQ. Trimming pared 0 bases from V and 0 bases from J, leaving 12 bases between. The CDR3 has 17 amino acids. The CDR3 DNA follows: TGTGCCAGCAGCCAAGAGTCAGGCAGCTTTAGCAATCAGCCCCAGCATTTT. As protein: CASSQESGSFSNQPQHF.

V is TRBV21-1 and J is TRBJ2-3; the DNA was not compared with TRBD2, the D call given in the table. TRBV21-1 is shown as a pseudogene. The CDR3 has 16 residues. In DNA form, the CDR3 reads TGTGCCAGCACTCTACTAGCGGGGGGGCGAACAGATACGCAGTATTTT. Encoded protein: CASTLLAGGRTDTQYF.

Only a few counts were recorded for this clonotype. The CDR3 region is CASSEEGTASNTGELFF. As DNA, the CDR3 is TGCGCCAGCAGCGAAGAAGGGACAGCATCGAACACCGGGGAGCTGTTTTTT. This chain joins TRBV5-1 and TRBJ2-2; 7 nucleotides line up with TRBD1. The CDR3 contains 17 residues. V lost 4 bases and J lost 0; bases outside the gene matches: 9. Germline-derived CDR1 and CDR2 are SGHRS and YFSETQ.

This clonotype turned up a few times. The chain is built from TRBV6-1 and TRBJ1-5; TRBD1 matches at 7 bases. Looked up from germline, CDR1 is MNHNS and CDR2 is SASEGT. This CDR3 contains 16 residues. J gave up 7 bases and V 5 bases, and 14 bases lay outside the gene matches. The CDR3 region has the DNA TGTGCCAGCAGTCCGACTACCACAGGGGTGGGACAGCCCCAGCATTTT. Amino acid sequence: CASSPTTTGVGQPQHF.

V is TRBV10-3 and J is TRBJ1-2; 7 positions match TRBD1. CDR3 length equals 12 residues. Germline V gives CDR1 ENHRY, CDR2 SYGVKD. After removal of 9 bases from V and 6 bases from J, the junction contained 7 bases not matched to a gene. The chain's CDR3 is CAIEGARDGYTF. The CDR3 DNA reads TGTGCCATAGAGGGGGCGCGAGATGGCTACACCTTC.

In this sample, this clonotype turned up a few times. The rearrangement links TRBV12-3 or TRBV12-4 to TRBJ1-1; D gene uncertain. V lost 5 bases and J lost 0, with 10 bases in between. CDR3 length equals 14 residues. CDR3 sequence: CASSKGGLNTEAFF. The CDR3 DNA reads as TGTGCCAGCAGTAAGGGAGGGCTGAACACTGAAGCTTTCTTT.

The CDR3 protein is CASTERAGGITDTQYF. The CDR3, as DNA: TGTGCCAGCACCGAAAGAGCGGGGGGGATCACAGATACGCAGTATTTT. This chain uses TRBV27 with TRBJ2-3; 10 positions agree with TRBD2. V was pared by 7 bases and J by 2 bases, with 9 bases of the junction left unmatched. Germline loops: CDR1 MNHEY, CDR2 SMNVEV (reference sequence). The CDR3 is made up of 16 amino acids.